These 28 T cell receptor beta chains share one sample of origin, sequenced in a study of human T cells and chemical hapten exposure (dated by TCRdb to about 2021). The label giving this sample's time point can be read as: patch test 1, 2 weeks after DPC sensitization. The treatment or condition label on this specimen signifies: therapeutic diphenylcyclopropenone sensitization with weekly scalp DPC. Library construction relied on RACE. Data came from a NextSeq 500. TCRdb applied fastp at Q25 and MiXCR to the public reads, then kept only in-frame beta chains. Identical CDR3 proteins give one entry, which carries the most common genes and DNA. For this sample the table gives fewer than 500,000 distinct CDR3 sequences, of which around 5% were detected only once. The leading ten clones occupy about 2.2% of the sample. Source: whole blood, taken in connection with sensitization to the hapten diphenylcyclopropenone (DPC). The receptors stem from a woman in her forties or fifties with alopecia areata. Some clones in this sample may be carry-over from other donors' samples.

This clonotype was found many times. The chain carries TRBV15 and TRBJ2-7; tentative D call: TRBD1 (7 bases). Trimming took off 1 base at V and 6 bases at J, with 16 bases between the two ends. Per the germline V gene, CDR1 is LNHNV and CDR2 is YYDKDF (reference sequence). This CDR3 comprises 15 residues. In DNA, the CDR3 is TGTGCCACCAGCAGAGGTCGGGGGACAGCCGCCGAGCAGTACTTC. It encodes CATSRGRGTAAEQYF.

This clonotype was counted many times. This rearrangement joins TRBV4-1 to TRBJ1-2; D gene uncertain. This CDR3 spans 14 amino acids. Germline CDR1 reads MGHRA; CDR2 reads YSYEKL. Trimming pared 2 bases from V and 6 bases from J, leaving 13 bases between. The CDR3, as DNA: TGCGCCAGCAGCCAACCGGGCAATGGACATGGCTACACCTTC. Protein product: CASSQPGNGHGYTF.

This clonotype was seen many times. CDR3 DNA: TGTGCCAGCAGCCAAACTTACGAGAGCTATGGCTACACCTTC. Translated, it gives CASSQTYESYGYTF. The chain is built from TRBV9 and TRBJ1-2; D call uncertain. This CDR3 is 14 amino acids long. Trimming stripped 4 bases from V and 4 bases from J, with 14 bases between. Germline CDR1 is SGDLS and CDR2 is YYNGEE. The variable domain in full, completed from reference TRBV9 and TRBJ1-2, reads DSGVTQTPKHLITATGQRVTLRCSPRSGDLSVYWYQQSLDQGLQFLIQYYNGEERAKGNILERFSAQQFPDLHSELNLSSLELGDSALYFCASSQTYESYGYTFGSGTRLTVV.

The chain has TRBV12-3 or TRBV12-4 and TRBJ1-1; D call uncertain. The CDR3 spans 16 residues. The germline V and J ends were trimmed by 1 base and 1 base, with 13 bases remaining between them. CDR3 in amino acids: CASSLGQSSTNTEAFF. CDR3 sequence (DNA): TGTGCCAGCAGTTTAGGTCAGAGTTCGACGAACACTGAAGCTTTCTTT.

This clonotype was seen repeatedly, ten times or more. The rearrangement uses TRBV29-1 and TRBJ2-5; D not certain. The germline gives CDR1 SQVTM, CDR2 ANQGSEA. The CDR3 is 11 residues long. The V gene lost 7 bases and the J gene lost 5 bases, with 11 bases spanning the gap. Here the CDR3 DNA reads TGCAGCGCGCAGATGGGGGAGACCCAGTACTTC. Protein product: CSAQMGETQYF. Filled out from reference TRBV29-1 and TRBJ2-5, the complete variable domain reads SAVISQKPSRDICQRGTSLTIQCQVDSQVTMMFWYRQQPGQSLTLIATANQGSEATYESGFVIDKFPISRPNLTFSTLTVSNMSPEDSSIYLCSAQMGETQYFGPGTRLLVL.

Concerning this clonotype itself: One base away lies a much larger clone, so this may be a sequencing read error. V is TRBV3-1 and J is TRBJ1-5; 9 bases agree with TRBD1. Germline lookup yields CDR1 LGHDT and CDR2 YNNKEL (reference sequence). The CDR3 length is 15 residues. The CDR3 DNA follows: TGTGCCAGCAGCCCGGCGGGACAGGGTATTCAGTCCCAGCATTTT. Protein: CASSPAGQGIQSQHF.

In this sample, this clonotype turned up many times. V and J are TRBV20-1 and TRBJ1-4; D might be TRBD1 (6 bases). The CDR3 consists of 11 residues. From germline, CDR1 is DFQATT and CDR2 SNEGSKA (reference sequence). The CDR3 loop is CRMGAREKLFF. CDR3 coding DNA: TGCAGGATGGGGGCCCGGGAAAAACTGTTTTTT.

With respect to this clonotype: A read error may explain this, as a much larger clone is one base away. The J gene is TRBJ2-4, the V gene TRBV5-6, with D possibly TRBD1 on 5 matching bases. Germline loops: CDR1 SGHDT, CDR2 YYEEEE. CDR3 length: 15 residues. CDR3 sequence: CTSSLTDLAKNIQYF. The CDR3 DNA reads TGTACCAGCAGCTTGACAGACCTAGCCAAAAACATTCAGTACTTC.

This clonotype was counted at least ten times. The chain recombines TRBV7-2 with TRBJ2-1; TRBD2 matches at 8 bases. Germline V CDR1 and CDR2: SGHTA, FQGNSA. With V trimmed by 10 bases and J by 5 bases, 10 bases remained unmatched. The CDR3 spans 14 residues. The CDR3 is CAIFGGAGNNEQFF. CDR3 nucleotides: TGTGCCATATTCGGGGGGGCCGGGAACAATGAGCAGTTCTTC.

This clonotype was observed a few times. The chain links TRBV5-1 to TRBJ2-5, with no clear D. V dropped 3 bases and J dropped 4 bases, with 10 bases sitting between them. Per the germline V gene, CDR1 is SGHRS and CDR2 is YFSETQ. CDR3 length: 13 amino acids. In nucleotides, the CDR3 is TGCGCCAGCAGCTCCCCTTCAGGAGAGACCCAGTACTTC. Its translation: CASSSPSGETQYF.

This clonotype occurred many times. The chain combines TRBV12-3 or TRBV12-4 with TRBJ1-2, with D hard to call. The CDR3 covers 12 residues. V dropped 1 base and J dropped 8 bases, with 8 bases sitting between them. The CDR3 bases are TGTGCCAGCAGTTTAGAGGCGGGGGGCTACACCTTC. Protein product: CASSLEAGGYTF.

The gene calls are TRBV5-1 and TRBJ2-5; D tentatively fits TRBD1 or TRBD2 (5 bases each). V shed 0 bases and J shed 9 bases, with 12 bases lying between them. The CDR3 covers 13 residues. Per the germline V gene, CDR1 is SGHRS and CDR2 is YFSETQ. CDR3 region: CASSLDRSGAQYF. The CDR3, as DNA: TGCGCCAGCAGCTTGGACAGGTCCGGGGCCCAGTACTTC. The full variable domain, in which reference TRBV5-1 and TRBJ2-5 provide the parts outside the CDR3, is KAGVTQTPRYLIKTRGQQVTLSCSPISGHRSVSWYQQTPGQGLQFLFEYFSETQRNKGNFPGRFSGRQFSNSRSEMNVSTLELGDSALYLCASSLDRSGAQYFGPGTRLLVL.

Many counts were recorded for this clonotype. The rearrangement links TRBV4-3 to TRBJ2-3, with D possibly matching TRBD1 (6 bases). Germline CDR1 is LGHNA and CDR2 is YSLEER. The CDR3 covers 15 residues. Trimming left V 0 bases short and J 6 bases short, with 13 bases between. The CDR3 nucleotides read TGCGCCAGCAGCCAAGATTTGGGGGCAGGGGATACGCAGTATTTT. Its protein product is CASSQDLGAGDTQYF.

This clonotype was seen repeatedly, ten times or more. This chain uses TRBV30 with TRBJ2-1; 8 bases match TRBD2. This CDR3 is 17 amino acids long. The germline V gene has CDR1 GTSNPN and CDR2 SVGIG (reference sequence). V lost 1 base and J lost 8; bases outside the gene matches: 16. This chain's CDR3 is CAWSAPGLVRVVDEQFF. CDR3 nucleotide sequence: TGTGCCTGGAGTGCCCCGGGACTAGTGAGAGTCGTCGATGAGCAGTTCTTC.

This clonotype was picked up many times. This chain joins TRBV6-1 and TRBJ1-5; D not resolved. Between the trimmed V and J ends, which lost 4 bases and 4 bases, there was a span of 5 bases. Germline assignment: CDR1 MNHNS and CDR2 SASEGT. This CDR3 is 12 amino acids long. In DNA form, the CDR3 reads TGTGCCAGCAGTGTGGGAAATCAGCCCCAGCATTTT. It codes for CASSVGNQPQHF.

This clonotype occurred a few times. The V gene is TRBV29-1, the J gene TRBJ1-2; 12 bases are a match to TRBD1. Germline CDR1 is SQVTM and CDR2 is ANQGSEA. Unmatched junction bases numbered 5, after V lost 5 bases and J lost 1 base. The CDR3 consists of 15 residues. CDR3 nucleotides: TGCAGCGTTCGTGGGACAGGGGGCGGTAACTATGGCTACACCTTC. This translates into CSVRGTGGGNYGYTF. The variable domain in full, completed from reference TRBV29-1 and TRBJ1-2, reads SAVISQKPSRDICQRGTSLTIQCQVDSQVTMMFWYRQQPGQSLTLIATANQGSEATYESGFVIDKFPISRPNLTFSTLTVSNMSPEDSSIYLCSVRGTGGGNYGYTFGSGTRLTVV.

This clonotype was seen only a few times. The chain carries TRBV27 and TRBJ1-1; D call uncertain. The germline V gene encodes CDR1 MNHEY and CDR2 SMNVEV (reference sequence). The V end was cut by 4 bases, the J end by 5 bases, with 8 bases between. CDR3 size: 12 residues. CDR3 sequence reads: CASSSPETEAFF. CDR3 nucleotide sequence: TGTGCCAGCAGTTCCCCCGAGACTGAAGCTTTCTTT.

This clonotype was seen ten or more times. The limits of the CDR3 on the DNA are not certain, so only TCRdb's listed CDR3 is given. The V call is TRBV6-5, the J call TRBJ2-7; no check of the table's D call, TRBD1, against the DNA was made. The germline CDR1 and CDR2 sequences are MNHEY and SVGAGI. The CDR3 sequence runs 15 residues, both termini included. CDR3 protein: CASSSSGYNSYEQYF.

This clonotype was seen at least ten times. The chain combines TRBV28 with TRBJ2-5, with 8 positions matching TRBD1. CDR1 and CDR2 from the germline V gene are MDHEN and SYDVKM. The CDR3 is made up of 13 amino acids. Germline trimming cut 6 bases from V and 8 bases from J; bases unmatched to any gene: 8. The CDR3 DNA sequence: TGTGCCAGCAGCCGTGACAGGGGCCAAACCCAGTACTTC. It codes for CASSRDRGQTQYF.

This clonotype came up a few times. V gene TRBV29-1 combines with J gene TRBJ1-2, with D possibly matching TRBD1 (6 bases). Looked up from germline, CDR1 is SQVTM and CDR2 is ANQGSEA. V was cut by 3 bases and J by 2 bases, with 7 bases left in between. CDR3 length: 12 amino acids. The CDR3: CSVEDRNYGYTF. CDR3 sequence (DNA): TGCAGCGTTGAGGACAGAAACTATGGCTACACCTTC.

The table lists this clonotype with many counts. V usage is TRBV20-1 and J usage is TRBJ2-5; 9 bases fit TRBD1. The CDR3 extends over 13 amino acids. The germline CDR1 and CDR2 sequences are DFQATT and SNEGSKA (reference sequence). V shed 3 bases, J shed 8 bases, and the junction held 7 bases outside the gene matches. CDR3 in amino acids: CSASGTGKKTQYF. In DNA, the CDR3 is TGCAGTGCTAGCGGGACAGGGAAGAAAACCCAGTACTTC.

At least ten counts were recorded for this clonotype. The genes are TRBV7-2 and TRBJ1-6, with D uncertain. V lost 5 bases to trimming and J lost 5 bases, with 10 bases between them. Germline values: CDR1 SGHTA, CDR2 FQGNSA. The CDR3 runs 14 residues. The CDR3 here is CASSRGSHNSPLHF. The CDR3 DNA reads TGTGCCAGCAGCCGAGGGAGTCATAATTCACCCCTCCACTTT.

This clonotype came up many times. This chain joins TRBV27 and TRBJ1-5; D is uncertain. CDR1 is MNHEY and CDR2 is SMNVEV in the germline V gene (reference sequence). This CDR3 has 14 amino acids. With 6 bases removed from V and 2 bases from J, the gap between germline ends came to 11 bases. The CDR3, as DNA: TGTGCCAGCAGGACAAGGGTTGGCAATCAGCCCCAGCATTTT. Protein sequence: CASRTRVGNQPQHF.

This clonotype was counted at least ten times. The V and J genes are TRBV25-1 and TRBJ1-3; TRBD1 might be the D (5 bases). The CDR3 totals 14 residues. The V and J ends lost 1 base and 6 bases respectively, with 10 bases between them. Per germline, CDR1 MGHDK and CDR2 SYGVNS. CDR3 region: CASSEWGGTNTIYF. The CDR3 DNA reads as TGTGCCAGCAGTGAATGGGGGGGGACAAACACCATATATTTT.

This clonotype was picked up many times. The chain combines TRBV11-2 with TRBJ2-2, with 10 bases matching TRBD2. Trimming took 6 bases from V and 6 from J; bases not matched to a gene: 1. CDR1 is SGHAT, CDR2 FQNNGV, per germline. The CDR3 sequence is 13 residues long. As DNA, the CDR3 is TGTGCCAGCAGGAGCGGGGGGGCCGGGGAGCTGTTTTTT. It translates to CASRSGGAGELFF.

This clonotype was seen ten or more times. CDR3 region: CSVQHSSYEQYF. CDR3 DNA sequence: TGCAGCGTTCAGCATAGCTCCTACGAGCAGTACTTC. The V gene is TRBV29-1, the J gene TRBJ2-7; D unresolved. V lost 5 bases and J lost 0, with 8 bases in between. Looked up from germline, CDR1 is SQVTM and CDR2 is ANQGSEA. The length of the CDR3 is 12 residues.

The V and J genes are TRBV10-3 and TRBJ1-5; perhaps TRBD1 as D (6 bases). This CDR3 comprises 16 residues. V was trimmed by 2 bases and J by 6 bases, leaving 17 bases between them. The germline gives CDR1 ENHRY, CDR2 SYGVKD. The CDR3 sequence: CAISETLQGGGQPQHF. The CDR3 region has the DNA TGTGCCATCAGTGAGACCCTACAGGGTGGAGGTCAGCCCCAGCATTTT.

This clonotype appeared many times. The chain links TRBV1 to TRBJ1-2. TRBV1 is classified as a pseudogene. This CDR3 is built from 13 residues. CDR3 sequence (DNA): TGCACCAGCAGCCAGGCGTCCAACTATGGCTACACCTTC. Translation: CTSSQASNYGYTF.